The source of this T cell receptor (beta chain) is a study of blood T cell repertoires in COVID-19. This table comes from immunoSEQ multiplex PCR, and its TCRdb copy is limited to in-frame clones, with some not included. The table shows about 380,000 clones, with 90% occurring only once. The CDR3 sequence is 13 residues long. V gave up 6 bases and J gave up 7 bases; unmatched junction bases: 4. Sequencing was carried out using peripheral blood. The sequence derives from a man younger than 30 with active or convalescent COVID-19. The J gene is TRBJ1-5, the V gene TRBV12-3 or TRBV12-4, with 9 positions matching TRBD1. CDR3 DNA sequence: TGTGCCAGCAGCGGGACAGGGCGGCAGCCCCAGCATTTT. Encoded protein: CASSGTGRQPQHF.